A selection of T cell receptor beta chains follows, all from one sample in a study of somatic mutations in cytotoxic T cells in rheumatoid arthritis. Sequencing used immunoSEQ multiplex PCR; TCRdb keeps in-frame clones, though not all of them. This table holds approximately 21,000 clones, approximately 80% found once. Sequenced material: CD8+ T cells sorted from blood. These receptors originate from an adult with rheumatoid arthritis. Each CDR3 is given with its conserved first and last residue. The D gene is left open where the match is weak. Clone size is not always given. Where it is, it says once, few, many or a class for expanded clones.

size: few; V: TRBV7-9; D: -; J: TRBJ1-1; CDR3: CASSLALGGSEAFF; DNA: TGTGCCAGCAGCTTAGCGCTCGGGGGATCTGAAGCTTTCTTT
size: few; V: TRBV29-1; D: -; J: TRBJ2-1; CDR3: CSVVLAGLDNEQFF; DNA: TGCAGCGTCGTCCTTGCGGGGCTCGACAATGAGCAGTTCTTC
size: -; V: TRBV4-1; D: -; J: TRBJ1-1; CDR3: CASSREDGTEAFF; DNA: TGCGCCAGCAGTAGGGAGGATGGCACTGAAGCTTTCTTT
size: -; V: TRBV4-1; D: -; J: TRBJ1-1; CDR3: CASSQERTEGTPKAFF; DNA: TGCGCCAGCAGCCAAGAGAGGACAGAGGGGACTCCCAAAGCTTTCTTT
size: -; V: TRBV2; D: -; J: TRBJ1-2; CDR3: CASRAPQRGGYTF; DNA: TGTGCCAGCAGGGCCCCCCAGAGGGGTGGCTACACCTTC
size: -; V: TRBV21-1; D: -; J: TRBJ2-1; CDR3: CASSSIQQFF; DNA: TGTGCCAGCAGTTCCATTCAGCAGTTCTTC
size: few; V: TRBV9; D: -; J: TRBJ2-3; CDR3: CASSPGSPDTQYF; DNA: TGTGCCAGCAGCCCGGGATCTCCCGATACGCAGTATTTT
size: -; V: TRBV29-1; D: TRBD1; J: TRBJ2-1; CDR3: CSVDMTGDGNEQFF; DNA: TGCAGCGTTGACATGACAGGGGACGGCAATGAGCAGTTCTTC
size: once; V: TRBV4-1; D: TRBD2; J: TRBJ2-1; CDR3: CASSQDAGGSYNEQFF; DNA: TGCGCCAGCAGCCAAGATGCGGGAGGATCCTACAATGAGCAGTTCTTC
size: -; V: TRBV19; D: TRBD1; J: TRBJ2-2; CDR3: CASGQGPRELFF; DNA: TGTGCCAGCGGACAGGGGCCCCGGGAGCTGTTTTTT
size: -; V: TRBV5-4; D: -; J: TRBJ2-3; CDR3: CASSQFLADTQYF; DNA: TGTGCCAGCAGCCAGTTCCTTGCAGATACGCAGTATTTT
size: -; V: TRBV15; D: -; J: TRBJ2-1; CDR3: CATSRDGIHNEQFF; DNA: TGTGCCACCAGCAGAGACGGGATCCACAATGAGCAGTTCTTC
size: -; V: TRBV19; D: -; J: TRBJ2-1; CDR3: CASSMIGGIMSYNEQFF; DNA: TGTGCCAGTAGTATGATCGGCGGAATAATGTCCTACAATGAGCAGTTCTTC
size: -; V: TRBV6-5; D: -; J: TRBJ2-2; CDR3: CASSYSSGRGTGELFF; DNA: TGTGCCAGCAGTTACTCGAGTGGCCGGGGGACGGGGGAGCTGTTTTTT
size: -; V: TRBV7-9; D: TRBD2; J: TRBJ2-7; CDR3: CASRGTSGGSYEQYF; DNA: TGTGCCAGCAGGGGGACTAGCGGGGGCTCCTACGAGCAGTACTTC
size: -; V: TRBV27; D: TRBD1; J: TRBJ1-3; CDR3: CASSPRQGTFSGNTIYF; DNA: TGTGCCAGCAGTCCCCGACAGGGGACTTTCTCTGGAAACACCATATATTTT
size: few; V: TRBV4-3; D: -; J: TRBJ2-7; CDR3: CASSQDLGGSYEQYF; DNA: TGCGCCAGCAGCCAAGATCTGGGGGGCTCCTACGAGCAGTACTTC
size: few; V: TRBV10-3; D: -; J: TRBJ1-6; CDR3: CAISDSSYNSPLHF; DNA: TGTGCCATCAGTGACAGCTCCTATAATTCACCCCTCCACTTT
size: -; V: TRBV15; D: -; J: TRBJ2-1; CDR3: CATSTWVGHEQFF; DNA: TGTGCCACCAGCACCTGGGTGGGCCATGAGCAGTTCTTC
size: once; V: TRBV13; D: TRBD2; J: TRBJ2-1; CDR3: CASSLELAGGRNEQFF; DNA: TGTGCCAGCAGCTTAGAACTAGCGGGGGGGCGAAATGAGCAGTTCTTC
size: once; V: TRBV2; D: -; J: TRBJ1-5; CDR3: CASSGDLIIAEGNQPQHF; DNA: TGTGCCAGCAGCGGTGACCTCATCATTGCGGAGGGCAATCAGCCCCAGCATTTT
size: -; V: TRBV13; D: TRBD1; J: TRBJ1-1; CDR3: CASSWRGQGETEAFF; DNA: TGTGCCAGCAGCTGGCGGGGACAGGGGGAGACTGAAGCTTTCTTT
size: -; V: TRBV4-3; D: -; J: TRBJ2-7; CDR3: CASSQVLSETYEQYF; DNA: TGCGCCAGCAGCCAAGTGTTATCTGAAACCTACGAGCAGTACTTC
size: few; V: TRBV29-1; D: -; J: TRBJ1-1; CDR3: CSVDLATEAFF; DNA: TGCAGCGTTGATTTAGCCACTGAAGCTTTCTTT
size: once; V: TRBV7-8; D: TRBD1; J: TRBJ1-2; CDR3: CASSLGQGRDGYTF; DNA: TGTGCCAGCAGTTTAGGACAGGGGCGAGATGGCTACACCTTC
size: -; V: TRBV7-9; D: -; J: TRBJ2-1; CDR3: CASSFILGYSYNEQFF; DNA: TGTGCCAGCAGTTTCATCCTAGGCTACTCCTACAATGAGCAGTTCTTC
size: -; V: TRBV7-9; D: -; J: TRBJ1-4; CDR3: CASSPAMTNEKLFF; DNA: TGTGCCAGCAGCCCTGCGATGACTAATGAAAAACTGTTTTTT
size: -; V: TRBV7-2; D: -; J: TRBJ2-1; CDR3: CASSHLEVERGTDEQFF; DNA: TGTGCCAGCAGCCATCTTGAGGTGGAGCGGGGGACAGATGAGCAGTTCTTC
size: -; V: TRBV30; D: -; J: TRBJ2-7; CDR3: CAWALLGDEQYF; DNA: TGTGCCTGGGCGCTTTTGGGGGACGAGCAGTACTTC
size: few; V: TRBV4-3; D: -; J: TRBJ1-2; CDR3: CASSQEISSGVFGYTF; DNA: TGCGCCAGCAGCCAAGAAATTAGTTCGGGGGTCTTCGGCTACACCTTC
size: -; V: TRBV7-3; D: -; J: TRBJ2-6; CDR3: CASSLTGIGFSGANVLTF; DNA: TGTGCCAGCAGCTTAACGGGGATCGGGTTCTCTGGGGCCAACGTCCTGACTTTC
size: -; V: TRBV7-6; D: TRBD2; J: TRBJ2-3; CDR3: CASSLGSLAGLTDTQYF; DNA: TGTGCCAGCAGCTTAGGGTCCCTAGCGGGGCTCACAGATACGCAGTATTTT
size: -; V: TRBV21-1; D: -; J: TRBJ2-1; CDR3: CASSKVTSGGNNEQFF; DNA: TGTGCCAGCAGCAAAGTAACTAGCGGGGGTAACAATGAGCAGTTCTTC
size: -; V: TRBV10-3; D: -; J: TRBJ2-3; CDR3: CAISESTAQGGGTDTQYF; DNA: TGTGCCATCAGTGAGTCCACGGCGCAGGGGGGAGGCACAGATACGCAGTATTTT
size: -; V: TRBV19; D: -; J: TRBJ1-6; CDR3: CASGEYNSPLHF; DNA: TGTGCCAGCGGGGAATACAATTCACCCCTCCACTTT
size: once; V: TRBV18; D: -; J: TRBJ2-7; CDR3: CASSPLAGNPYEQYF; DNA: TGTGCCAGCTCACCACTGGCAGGGAACCCCTACGAGCAGTACTTC
size: -; V: TRBV11-2; D: -; J: TRBJ2-1; CDR3: CASSWSRNEQFF; DNA: TGTGCCAGCAGCTGGAGCCGAAATGAGCAGTTCTTC
size: -; V: TRBV2; D: -; J: TRBJ1-1; CDR3: CASSDQGREHTEAFF; DNA: TGTGCCAGCAGTGATCAGGGACGGGAACACACTGAAGCTTTCTTT
size: -; V: TRBV7-8; D: TRBD1; J: TRBJ1-2; CDR3: CAGEVTGQGPNYGYTF; DNA: TGTGCCGGGGAGGTTACCGGACAGGGCCCCAACTATGGCTACACCTTC
size: -; V: TRBV19; D: -; J: TRBJ1-2; CDR3: CASSSQGNYGYTF; DNA: TGTGCCAGTAGTTCTCAGGGGAACTATGGCTACACCTTC
size: -; V: TRBV12-2; D: -; J: TRBJ2-1; CDR3: CASRLGIWGGPPNEQFF; DNA: TGTGCAAGTCGCTTAGGGATATGGGGGGGCCCACCAAATGAGCAGTTCTTC
size: -; V: TRBV4-1; D: -; J: TRBJ1-2; CDR3: CASSQVVGNLYGYTF; DNA: TGCGCCAGCAGCCAAGTGGTCGGGAATCTCTATGGCTACACCTTC
size: once; V: TRBV6-6; D: TRBD2; J: TRBJ2-7; CDR3: CASSYSESSGGYEQYF; DNA: TGTGCCAGCAGTTACTCGGAGTCTAGCGGGGGCTACGAGCAGTACTTC
size: once; V: TRBV9; D: -; J: TRBJ2-7; CDR3: CASSPGGAYEQYF; DNA: TGTGCCAGCAGCCCTGGCGGGGCCTACGAGCAGTACTTC
size: -; V: TRBV27; D: -; J: TRBJ2-5; CDR3: CASSFVSSPGEQYF; DNA: TGTGCCAGCAGTTTTGTCTCCTCCCCGGGGGAGCAGTACTTC
size: -; V: TRBV5-4; D: -; J: TRBJ2-2; CDR3: CASSLGGSGRGELFF; DNA: TGTGCCAGCAGCTTGGGGGGTTCAGGGCGCGGGGAGCTGTTTTTT
size: -; V: TRBV9; D: TRBD2; J: TRBJ2-1; CDR3: CASSTGTSTYNEQFF; DNA: TGTGCCAGCAGCACCGGGACTAGCACCTACAATGAGCAGTTCTTC
size: -; V: TRBV4-3; D: -; J: TRBJ1-2; CDR3: CASSQTGFYGYTF; DNA: TGCGCCAGCAGCCAAACGGGCTTCTATGGCTACACCTTC
size: few; V: TRBV6-4; D: -; J: TRBJ1-6; CDR3: CASSDDAGNSPLHF; DNA: TGTGCCAGCAGTGACGACGCCGGAAATTCACCCCTCCACTTT
size: -; V: TRBV7-7; D: TRBD2; J: TRBJ2-3; CDR3: CASSPGLARDTQYF; DNA: TGTGCTAGCAGCCCGGGACTAGCAAGAGATACGCAGTATTTT
size: -; V: TRBV6-5; D: TRBD2; J: TRBJ2-1; CDR3: CASSYGSGGLQQFF; DNA: TGTGCCAGCAGTTACGGTAGCGGGGGGCTACAGCAGTTCTTC
size: -; V: TRBV2; D: -; J: TRBJ2-7; CDR3: CASREDKSYEQYF; DNA: TGTGCCAGCAGAGAGGACAAGTCCTACGAGCAGTACTTC
size: -; V: TRBV25-1; D: -; J: TRBJ1-1; CDR3: CASSVVQSGRIMNTEAFF; DNA: TGTGCCAGCAGTGTCGTTCAGTCGGGTAGAATTATGAACACTGAAGCTTTCTTT
size: -; V: TRBV4-3; D: TRBD1; J: TRBJ1-4; CDR3: CASSQDQGGWGEKLFF; DNA: TGCGCCAGCAGCCAAGATCAAGGGGGCTGGGGTGAAAAACTGTTTTTT
size: -; V: TRBV6-6; D: -; J: TRBJ1-5; CDR3: CASVTADQGSNQPQHF; DNA: TGTGCCAGCGTTACGGCAGACCAGGGTAGCAATCAGCCCCAGCATTTT